This TCR beta chain comes out of a study of cytomegalovirus exposure and HLA in healthy donors. CDR3 size: 14 residues. The germline V gene encodes CDR1 MDHEN and CDR2 SYDVKM. After removal of 4 bases from V and 4 bases from J, the junction contained 7 bases not matched to a gene. Comments on this clone: No antigen is known for it.

The study, taken as a whole, reports: V segments that were indistinguishable, TRBV6-2 and TRBV6-3 among them, were omitted from analysis. Common viral pathogens (according to a later analysis) appeared linked to several of the most significant clusters.

PCR was performed using 60 Vbeta and 13 Jbeta primers. Clones were read by immunoSEQ multiplex PCR, and TCRdb kept only the in-frame ones, dropping some. Of 90,000 or so clones in the sample, around 80% were seen once. This clonotype was obtained from a male donor in good health and CMV-seropositive. This chain links TRBV28 with TRBJ2-7; TRBD1 aligns across 7 bases. The sample taken for sequencing was PBMCs. This chain's CDR3 is CASSSPDRVYEQYF. In DNA, the CDR3 is TGTGCCAGCAGTTCCCCCGACAGGGTATACGAGCAGTACTTC.